This passage covers 9 T cell receptor beta chains from one sample sequenced in a study of blood T cell repertoires in COVID-19. The method was immunoSEQ multiplex PCR; TCRdb's version includes in-frame clones alone and lacks a portion of them. The sample carries 250,000 to 300,000 clones, over 65% recorded once. The sequenced material came from peripheral blood. These receptors were taken from a man aged 55 to 70 who had recovered from COVID-19.

This clone was counted between two and nine times. This chain joins TRBV11-2 and TRBJ1-2; D might be TRBD1 (5 bases). Trimming removed 3 bases from V and 8 bases from J, with 13 bases in between. CDR1 is SGHAT, CDR2 FQNNGV, per germline. This CDR3 is 13 amino acids long. The CDR3 loop reads CASSLGLRGGYTF. DNA for the CDR3: TGTGCCAGCAGCTTGGGACTGAGAGGGGGCTACACCTTC. Variable domain in full (rest from reference TRBV11-2 and TRBJ1-2): EAGVAQSPRYKIIEKRQSVAFWCNPISGHATLYWYQQILGQGPKLLIQFQNNGVVDDSQLPKDRFSAERLKGVDSTLKIQPAKLEDSAVYLCASSLGLRGGYTFGSGTRLTVV.

This chain connects TRBV9 to TRBJ1-2; D not resolved. The CDR3 length is 12 residues. The germline V and J ends were trimmed by 4 bases and 8 bases, with 12 bases remaining between them. Per germline, CDR1 SGDLS and CDR2 YYNGEE. The CDR3 is CASSPSGGGYTF. The CDR3 coding sequence is TGTGCCAGCAGCCCGTCCGGCGGGGGCTACACCTTC.

This rearrangement joins TRBV15 to TRBJ1-3; 7 nucleotides align to TRBD1. J lost 4 bases, V lost 1 base, and 7 bases had no gene match. There are 16 residues in the CDR3. Per the germline V gene, CDR1 is LNHNV and CDR2 is YYDKDF (reference sequence). The CDR3: CATSRVTGAGGNTIYF. The CDR3 DNA follows: TGTGCCACCAGCAGAGTAACAGGGGCAGGAGGAAACACCATATATTTT.

DNA for the CDR3: TGTGCCAGCAGCACCACAGGGACGGAGCTGTTTTTT. Its protein product is CASSTTGTELFF. The gene calls are TRBV5-6 and TRBJ2-2; possibly TRBD1 for D (6 bases). The CDR3 contains 12 residues. Looked up from germline, CDR1 is SGHDT and CDR2 is YYEEEE. With 4 bases removed from V and 10 bases from J, the gap between germline ends came to 11 bases. The variable domain in full, completed from reference TRBV5-6 and TRBJ2-2, reads DAGVTQSPTHLIKTRGQQVTLRCSPKSGHDTVSWYQQALGQGPQFIFQYYEEEERQRGNFPDRFSGHQFPNYSSELNVNALLLGDSALYLCASSTTGTELFFGEGSRLTVL.

This rearrangement joins TRBV28 to TRBJ2-3; D may be TRBD1 (6 bases). Between the trimmed V and J ends, which lost 6 bases and 0 bases, there was a span of 10 bases. This CDR3 has 14 residues. Germline loops: CDR1 MDHEN, CDR2 SYDVKM. The DNA of the CDR3 is TGTGCCAGCAGCCGGACAGCTAGCACAGATACGCAGTATTTT. Amino acid sequence: CASSRTASTDTQYF.

This chain joins TRBV28 and TRBJ1-2; possible D gene TRBD1, 5 bases. The CDR3 is 13 amino acids. Trimming took off 5 bases at V and 6 bases at J, with 13 bases between the two ends. Germline V gene sequence: CDR1 MDHEN, CDR2 SYDVKM. The CDR3: CASSPGRVNGYTF. The CDR3 region has the DNA TGTGCCAGCAGTCCCGGCAGGGTTAATGGCTACACCTTC.

The rearrangement joins TRBV5-6 to TRBJ2-1; 12 nucleotides line up with TRBD2. This CDR3 spans 13 amino acids. The trim removed 10 bases at V and 4 bases at J, leaving 3 bases unmatched. CDR1 and CDR2 from the germline V gene are SGHDT and YYEEEE. Here the CDR3 reads CAGGLAGYNEQFF. CDR3 nucleotides: TGTGCCGGAGGACTAGCGGGGTACAATGAGCAGTTCTTC. The whole variable domain, remainder taken from reference TRBV5-6 and TRBJ2-1, is DAGVTQSPTHLIKTRGQQVTLRCSPKSGHDTVSWYQQALGQGPQFIFQYYEEEERQRGNFPDRFSGHQFPNYSSELNVNALLLGDSALYLCAGGLAGYNEQFFGPGTRLTVL.

CDR3 residues: CASSFRGQDGYTF. DNA for the CDR3: TGTGCCAGCAGCTTTAGGGGCCAAGACGGCTACACCTTC. The gene calls are TRBV6-2 or TRBV6-3 and TRBJ1-2; D may be TRBD1 (5 bases). Germline V CDR1 and CDR2: MNHEY, SVGEGT. CDR3 length: 13 residues. Trimming stripped 6 bases from V and 8 bases from J, with 16 bases between.

J is TRBJ2-6 and V is TRBV2, with 7 bases identical to TRBD2. CDR3 length equals 16 residues. Germline V CDR1 and CDR2: SNHLY, FYNNEI. With 3 bases clipped from V and 2 bases from J, the junction kept 4 bases outside the gene matches. As DNA, the CDR3 is TGTGCCAGCAGTGAGTGGGGGGGAGCTGGGGCCAACGTCCTGACTTTC. Protein sequence: CASSEWGGAGANVLTF.